Sequencing of this T cell receptor (beta chain) was carried out in a study of CD8+ T cells in alopecia areata. Germline CDR1 is SNHLY and CDR2 is FYNNEI. J gave up 2 bases and V 7 bases, and 3 bases lay outside the gene matches. This CDR3 region has 13 residues. Extraction of RNA preceded its reverse transcription into cDNA, which served as the sequencing template. Clones were read by immunoSEQ multiplex PCR, and TCRdb kept only the in-frame ones, dropping some. Of approximately 280,000 clones listed, 58% are singletons. Described treatment: oral pan-JAK inhibitor, 5-10 mg twice daily. The source was CD4+ T cells sorted from blood, collected at week 24, from a patient treated with tofacitinib. The chain has TRBV2 and TRBJ2-5; TRBD2 matches at 8 bases. This TCR came from a human donor with alopecia areata. The CDR3: CASMGLGQETQYF. DNA of the CDR3: TGTGCCAGCATGGGACTAGGACAAGAGACCCAGTACTTC.